Listed below are T cell receptor beta chains from one sample, sequenced in a study of preoperative IRX-2 immunotherapy in early breast cancer. This table comes from immunoSEQ multiplex PCR, and its TCRdb copy is limited to in-frame clones, with some not included. This sample carries tens of thousands of clones, roughly 96% of them seen once, and the ten largest clones take under 6.5%. Sampling was carried out from a patient treated with IRX-2 immunotherapy. The receptors were sampled from a human donor with breast cancer. Both conserved end residues are part of each CDR3. D genes are given only for firm matches. Some rows mark clone size as missing; the rest say once, few, many or name a class of expanded clone.

clone size	D gene	V gene	J gene	CDR3 protein	CDR3 DNA
once	NA	TRBV29-1	TRBJ1-4	CSVKKDATNEKLFF	TGCAGCGTAAAAAAGGATGCAACTAATGAAAAACTGTTTTTT
NA	NA	TRBV27	TRBJ1-4	CASRTGPNEKLFF	TGTGCCAGCAGAACGGGGCCAAATGAAAAACTGTTTTTT
NA	NA	TRBV21-1	TRBJ2-7	CASSKGIRLAGGYEQYF	TGTGCCAGCAGCAAAGGAATTCGGTTAGCGGGAGGGTACGAGCAGTACTTC
NA	TRBD1	TRBV7-9	TRBJ2-7	CASSTSTGGWYEQYF	TGTGCCAGCAGCACCAGCACAGGGGGCTGGTACGAGCAGTACTTC
NA	NA	TRBV5-4	TRBJ2-5	CASSFQRSQYF	TGTGCCAGCAGCTTTCAGCGTTCCCAGTACTTC
NA	NA	TRBV7-2	TRBJ1-2	CASSTRDIANYGYTF	TGTGCCAGCAGCACCAGGGACATAGCTAACTATGGCTACACCTTC
NA	TRBD1	TRBV2	TRBJ1-5	CASRGDNRDRGFWDQPQHF	TGTGCCAGCAGGGGTGATAACCGGGACAGGGGGTTTTGGGATCAGCCCCAGCATTTT
NA	NA	TRBV5-4	TRBJ2-1	CASSLSLALNEQFF	TGTGCCAGCAGCTTGTCACTAGCCCTAAATGAGCAGTTCTTC
once	NA	TRBV18	TRBJ2-7	CASSPPGRPYEQYF	TGTGCCAGCTCACCACCTGGACGGCCCTACGAGCAGTACTTC
once	NA	TRBV27	TRBJ1-6	CASSFRPTSSYNSPLHF	TGTGCCAGCAGTTTTCGACCGACGAGCTCCTATAATTCACCCCTCCACTTT
once	TRBD2	TRBV6-5	TRBJ2-3	CASSYSGGTDTQYF	TGTGCCAGCAGTTACAGCGGGGGCACAGATACGCAGTATTTT
NA	TRBD2	TRBV5-4	TRBJ2-1	CASSQQHPGTRDNEQFF	TGTGCCAGCAGCCAGCAGCATCCCGGGACTAGAGACAATGAGCAGTTCTTC
NA	NA	TRBV25-1	TRBJ1-2	CASSERTGHGYGYTF	TGTGCCAGCAGTGAAAGAACAGGGCACGGATATGGCTACACCTTC
NA	TRBD1	TRBV10-3	TRBJ2-7	CAIRGGQGRHEQYF	TGTGCCATCAGAGGGGGACAGGGGAGGCACGAGCAGTACTTC
NA	TRBD2	TRBV28	TRBJ2-3	CASSLRNRTSGRVKDTQYF	TGTGCCAGCAGTTTGCGTAACCGGACTAGCGGGAGGGTTAAAGATACGCAGTATTTT
NA	TRBD2	TRBV11-2	TRBJ2-1	CASSGAGRAFFDEQFF	TGTGCCAGCAGCGGGGCCGGGAGGGCCTTTTTCGATGAGCAGTTCTTC